The source of this T cell receptor beta chain is a study of T-cell memory formation after mild COVID-19. This clonotype has more than one count but fewer than ten. TCRdb re-derived calls from the 5' RACE reads in MiXCR, one entry per CDR3 protein. The sample lists about 210,000 distinct CDR3 sequences, roughly a tenth occurring once. This clonotype was sampled from a young man who had mild COVID-19 (a few samples of this study predate the infection). Cell type and time point are not known. Sequencing was done on a sample of PBMCs or a T cell subset sorted from them (not recorded which).

CDR3 bases: TGTGCCAGCAGTGGACAGGGGACAAGTCAGCCCCAGCATTTT. Residues: CASSGQGTSQPQHF. The rearrangement joins TRBV12-3 or TRBV12-4 to TRBJ1-5, with 9 bases lining up with TRBD1. The CDR3 is 14 amino acids. The V and J ends lost 5 bases and 6 bases, in that order; junction bases with no gene match: 5.